This T cell receptor (beta chain) was recovered during a study of T cell responses to AZD1222 COVID-19 vaccine. Measured with immunoSEQ multiplex PCR; TCRdb has only the in-frame clones, and not every one. The data contain just over 20,000 clones, 82% of them singletons. Notes on the study in general: The study identified only six AZD1222 recipients as seropositive at baseline. Regions 160-218 and 743-854 held dominance among vaccine-associated CD4 TCRs, which spanned spike.

CDR3 length: 15 residues. Germline values: CDR1 MDHEN, CDR2 SYDVKM. Trimming cost V 2 bases and J 2 bases, with 10 bases left between them. In the case of this clone: The target antigen is unknown.

The receptor was isolated from an adult in good health. The rearrangement links TRBV28 to TRBJ1-3; D remains unclear. This sample comprised peripheral blood, obtained on day 0 of AZD1222 vaccination. The CDR3 nucleotides read TGTGCCAGCAGTTTAAGAGCGGTAGCTGGAAACACCATATATTTT. This sequence encodes CASSLRAVAGNTIYF.